This T cell receptor (beta chain) was recovered during a study of T cells in Graves' hyperthyroidism and ophthalmopathy. There are 16 residues in the CDR3. Germline CDR1 SEHNR, CDR2 FQNEAQ (reference sequence). V gave up 4 bases and J gave up 5 bases; unmatched junction bases: 13. This clonotype showed up just a few times. What it binds is not known. Fresh peripheral blood, 8 to 10 ml, was the source of the PBMCs. What was amplified from RNA transcripts were TCR beta CDR3 regions. HTBI primers drove first-round RT-PCR of the TCR CDR3. From the multiplex PCR reads, TCRdb called clonotypes with MiXCR, one entry per CDR3 protein. There are 800,000 or so distinct CDR3 sequences in the sample; roughly 40% occur only once, and around 10% lies in the top ten. Study-wide findings and caveats: Ophthalmopathy and stable hyperthyroidism were separated by a 13 V-J model.

The clonotype was recovered from a man aged 18 to 30 with Graves' hyperthyroidism. V gene TRBV7-9 combines with J gene TRBJ2-5, with 7 bases that match TRBD1. Sample: blood. The CDR3: CASSSLGTVQGETQYF. The DNA of the CDR3 is TGTGCCAGCAGCTCGCTCGGGACAGTTCAAGGCGAGACCCAGTACTTC. The full variable domain, with the rest looked up from reference TRBV7-9 and TRBJ2-5, is DTGVSQNPRHKITKRGQNVTFRCDPISEHNRLYWYRQTLGQGPEFLTYFQNEAQLEKSRLLSDRFSAERPKGSFSTLEIQRTEQGDSAMYLCASSSLGTVQGETQYFGPGTRLLVL.